This T cell receptor beta chain was captured by sequencing in a study of T cells after yellow fever vaccination. Findings and limits, study-wide: A minor fraction of clonotypes spanned both CD4 and CD8 compartments. Reappearing after the booster were most of the clones from primary vaccination (roughly 96% CD4, 85% to 90% CD8).

TCRdb reanalysed the 5' RACE reads using MiXCR and keeps one entry per CDR3 protein. The sample shows some 260,000 distinct CDR3 sequences, 5.2% of them seen only once. This clonotype was counted between two and nine times. The antigen remains unidentified. Germline V gene lookup returns CDR1 SGHAT and CDR2 FQNNGV. This CDR3 has 12 residues. Trimming took off 5 bases at V and 11 bases at J, with 12 bases between the two ends. The rearrangement joins TRBV11-2 to TRBJ1-4; D is ambiguous. This receptor was taken from a man aged 18-30 years who received the YFV17D yellow fever vaccine. This material consisted of CD4+ T cells sorted from PBMCs, taken on the day of the yellow fever booster vaccination. The CDR3 nucleotides read TGTGCCAGCAGCCGAGGCGTTGGCAAACTGTTTTTT. Translation gives CASSRGVGKLFF.